A single sample is the source of the 11 T cell receptor beta chains below, sequenced in a study of control samples from healthy donors and cancer patients. Only in-frame clones appear in the TCRdb table, and some are missing; sequencing was by immunoSEQ multiplex PCR. The repertoire holds some 87,000 clones, 75% to 95% seen once, with about 15% in the top ten. Material for sequencing was blood. The receptors here all came from a man aged 30 to 39 in good health.

V and J are TRBV7-9 and TRBJ2-6; 13 bases fit TRBD2. The CDR3 is 18 residues long. CDR1 is SEHNR and CDR2 is FQNEAQ in the germline V gene (reference sequence). V shed 4 bases and J 0 bases; nucleotides not matched to a gene: 3. CDR3 nucleotides: TGTGCCAGCAGCTCCCGGACTAGCGGGGGCTCTGGGGCCAACGTCCTGACTTTC. This translates into CASSSRTSGGSGANVLTF.

The rearrangement uses TRBV27 and TRBJ1-5; 10 nucleotides match TRBD1. The trim removed 5 bases at V and 2 bases at J, leaving 15 bases unmatched. CDR3 size: 19 residues. Germline CDR1 is MNHEY and CDR2 is SMNVEV (reference sequence). The CDR3 nucleotides read TGTGCCAGCAGTCATTGGGGACAGGGGTTAGGGGAGGGCAATCAGCCCCAGCATTTT. Encoded protein: CASSHWGQGLGEGNQPQHF.

The CDR3 is CASRRGATNEKLFF. CDR3 nucleotide sequence: TGTGCCAGTAGGAGGGGGGCAACTAATGAAAAACTGTTTTTT. V gene TRBV19 combines with J gene TRBJ1-4; D may be TRBD1 (6 bases). Trimming removed 6 bases at V and 0 bases at J, with 8 bases between. The germline V gene has CDR1 LNHDA and CDR2 SQIVND (reference sequence). CDR3 size: 14 residues.

The rearrangement joins TRBV5-1 to TRBJ2-6; D possibly uses TRBD1 or TRBD2 (5 bases each). The CDR3 has 18 residues. CDR1 SGHRS and CDR2 YFSETQ come from the germline V gene. V was cut by 3 bases and J by 2 bases, with 18 bases left in between. CDR3 region: CASSSWGKEGAGANVLTF. For the CDR3, the DNA is TGCGCCAGCAGCTCGTGGGGGAAAGAAGGGGCTGGGGCCAACGTCCTGACTTTC.

This sequence joins TRBV6-5 and TRBJ2-1, with TRBD2 identical over 9 bases. From germline, CDR1 is MNHEY and CDR2 SVGAGI. The CDR3 extends over 14 amino acids. V dropped 5 bases and J dropped 11; count of bases not matched to a gene: 10. This CDR3 reads CASSPGTSYSQQFF. The CDR3 nucleotides are TGTGCCAGCAGTCCAGGGACTAGCTACAGTCAGCAGTTCTTC.

The rearrangement uses TRBV6-6 and TRBJ2-7; D unresolved. Germline values: CDR1 MNHNY, CDR2 SVGAGI (reference sequence). Trimming took off 2 bases at V and 4 bases at J, with 9 bases between the two ends. The CDR3 loop spans 13 amino acids. CDR3 coding DNA: TGTGCCAGCAGTTACGGCGTAGGTTACGAGCAGTACTTC. Translation gives CASSYGVGYEQYF.

The genes are TRBV28 and TRBJ1-6; 8 nucleotides match TRBD1. The germline V gene has CDR1 MDHEN and CDR2 SYDVKM. The length of the CDR3 is 13 residues. V was clipped by 4 bases and J by 14 bases; unmatched bases: 7. CDR3 protein: CASSSGQGPSLHF. The CDR3 DNA reads as TGTGCCAGCAGTTCCGGACAGGGACCATCCCTCCACTTT. Based on the CDR3 plus reference TRBV28 and TRBJ1-6, the full variable domain is DVKVTQSSRYLVKRTGEKVFLECVQDMDHENMFWYRQDPGLGLRLIYFSYDVKMKEKGDIPEGYSVSREKKERFSLILESASTNQTSMYLCASSSGQGPSLHFGNGTRLTVT.

The chain has TRBV29-1 and TRBJ2-6; the D gene is possibly TRBD2 (5 bases). V lost 4 bases to trimming and J lost 0 bases, with 10 bases between them. Germline V gene data show CDR1 as SQVTM and CDR2 as ANQGSEA. The CDR3 length is 15 residues. The CDR3 nucleotides read TGCAGCGTTGTCGTAGAGGGCTCTGGGGCCAACGTCCTGACTTTC. This encodes CSVVVEGSGANVLTF.

The chain is built from TRBV28 and TRBJ2-7; 11 positions agree with TRBD1. Germline loops: CDR1 MDHEN, CDR2 SYDVKM. CDR3 size: 15 residues. With 10 bases clipped from V and 4 bases from J, the junction kept 12 bases outside the gene matches. CDR3 in DNA: TGTGCCACCTCAGTTCCGGGACAGGGGGAATACGAGCAGTACTTC. Translating gives CATSVPGQGEYEQYF. The complete variable domain, with remaining parts taken from reference TRBV28 and TRBJ2-7, reads DVKVTQSSRYLVKRTGEKVFLECVQDMDHENMFWYRQDPGLGLRLIYFSYDVKMKEKGDIPEGYSVSREKKERFSLILESASTNQTSMYLCATSVPGQGEYEQYFGPGTRLTVT.

For this clone: Additional DNA sequences in this sample encode the identical CDR3. The chain is built from TRBV11-3 and TRBJ2-2; D is perhaps TRBD1 (7 bases). The CDR3 spans 16 residues. With 1 base removed from V and 5 bases from J, the gap between germline ends came to 14 bases. Germline V gene lookup returns CDR1 SGHNT and CDR2 YENEEA. CDR3 DNA sequence: TGTGCCAGCAGCTTAGGGGAGGACAGGTGGACCGGGGAGCTGTTTTTT. It yields the protein CASSLGEDRWTGELFF.

CDR3 in DNA: TGTGCCAGCAGCTGGACGACAGGAAATAATTCACCCCTCCACTTT. Protein sequence: CASSWTTGNNSPLHF. V is TRBV7-9 and J is TRBJ1-6; D is perhaps TRBD1 (6 bases). Per the germline V gene, CDR1 is SEHNR and CDR2 is FQNEAQ (reference sequence). This CDR3 has 15 amino acids. V shed 4 bases and J shed 5 bases, with 12 bases lying between them.